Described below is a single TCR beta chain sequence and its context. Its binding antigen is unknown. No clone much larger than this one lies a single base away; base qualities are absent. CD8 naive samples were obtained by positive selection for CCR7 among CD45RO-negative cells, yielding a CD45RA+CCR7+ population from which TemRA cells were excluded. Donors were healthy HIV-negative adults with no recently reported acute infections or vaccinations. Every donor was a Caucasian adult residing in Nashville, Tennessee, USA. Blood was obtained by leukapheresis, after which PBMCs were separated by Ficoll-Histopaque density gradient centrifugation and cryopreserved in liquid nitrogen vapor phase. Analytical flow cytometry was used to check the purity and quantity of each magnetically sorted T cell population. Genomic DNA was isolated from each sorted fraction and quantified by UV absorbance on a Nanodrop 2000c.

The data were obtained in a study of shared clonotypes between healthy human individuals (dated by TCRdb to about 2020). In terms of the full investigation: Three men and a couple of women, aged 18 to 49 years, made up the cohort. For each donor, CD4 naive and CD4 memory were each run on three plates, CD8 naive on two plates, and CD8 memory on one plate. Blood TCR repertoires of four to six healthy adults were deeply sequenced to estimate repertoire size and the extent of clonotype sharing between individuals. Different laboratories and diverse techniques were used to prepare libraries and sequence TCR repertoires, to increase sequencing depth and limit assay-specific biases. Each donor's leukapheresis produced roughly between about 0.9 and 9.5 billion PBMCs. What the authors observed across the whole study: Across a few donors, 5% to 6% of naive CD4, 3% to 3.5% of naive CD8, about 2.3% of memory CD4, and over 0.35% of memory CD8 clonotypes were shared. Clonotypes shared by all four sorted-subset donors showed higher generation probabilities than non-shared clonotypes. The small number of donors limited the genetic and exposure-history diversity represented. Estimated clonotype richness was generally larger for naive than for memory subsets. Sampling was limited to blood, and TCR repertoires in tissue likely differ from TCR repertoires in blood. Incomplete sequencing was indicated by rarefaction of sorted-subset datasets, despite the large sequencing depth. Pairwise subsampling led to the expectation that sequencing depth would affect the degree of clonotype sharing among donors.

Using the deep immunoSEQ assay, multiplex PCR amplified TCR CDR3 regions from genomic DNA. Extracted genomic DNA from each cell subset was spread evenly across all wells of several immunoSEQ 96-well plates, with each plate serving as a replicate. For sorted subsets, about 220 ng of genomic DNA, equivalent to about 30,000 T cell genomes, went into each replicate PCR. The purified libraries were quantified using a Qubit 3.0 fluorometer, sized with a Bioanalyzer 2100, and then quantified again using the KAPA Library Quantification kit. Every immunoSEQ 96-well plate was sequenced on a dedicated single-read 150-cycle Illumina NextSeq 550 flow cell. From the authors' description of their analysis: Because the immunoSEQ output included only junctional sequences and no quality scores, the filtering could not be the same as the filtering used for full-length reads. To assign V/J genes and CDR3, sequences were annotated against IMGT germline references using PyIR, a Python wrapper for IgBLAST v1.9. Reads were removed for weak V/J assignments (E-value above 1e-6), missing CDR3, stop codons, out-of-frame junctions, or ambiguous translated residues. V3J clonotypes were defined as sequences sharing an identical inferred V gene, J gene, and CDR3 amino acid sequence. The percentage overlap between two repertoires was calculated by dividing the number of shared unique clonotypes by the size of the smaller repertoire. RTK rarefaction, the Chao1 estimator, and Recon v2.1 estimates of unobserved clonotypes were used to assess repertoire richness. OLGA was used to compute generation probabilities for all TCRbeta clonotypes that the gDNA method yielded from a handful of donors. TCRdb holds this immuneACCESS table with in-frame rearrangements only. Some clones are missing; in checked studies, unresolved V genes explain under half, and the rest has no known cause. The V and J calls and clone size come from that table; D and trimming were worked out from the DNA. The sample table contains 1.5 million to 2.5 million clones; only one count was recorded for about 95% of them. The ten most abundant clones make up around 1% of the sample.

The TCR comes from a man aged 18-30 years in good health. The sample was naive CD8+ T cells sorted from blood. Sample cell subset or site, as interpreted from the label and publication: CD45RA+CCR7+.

The encoded CDR3 is CAISDPSGPRPQETQYF. The nucleotide sequence is TGTGCCATCAGTGACCCCTCCGGCCCCCGCCCCCAAGAGACCCAGTACTTC. Recombination linked TRBV10-3 to TRBJ2-5; no D gene can be assigned with confidence. The CDR3 contains 17 residues, cysteine and phenylalanine counted. Only the CDR3 DNA is retained, 51 bases long and in frame from the first base. For CDR1 and CDR2, the germline V gene lists ENHRY and SYGVKD. The trim is 3 bases for V and 1 base for J, with a gap of 18 bases between the germline ends.